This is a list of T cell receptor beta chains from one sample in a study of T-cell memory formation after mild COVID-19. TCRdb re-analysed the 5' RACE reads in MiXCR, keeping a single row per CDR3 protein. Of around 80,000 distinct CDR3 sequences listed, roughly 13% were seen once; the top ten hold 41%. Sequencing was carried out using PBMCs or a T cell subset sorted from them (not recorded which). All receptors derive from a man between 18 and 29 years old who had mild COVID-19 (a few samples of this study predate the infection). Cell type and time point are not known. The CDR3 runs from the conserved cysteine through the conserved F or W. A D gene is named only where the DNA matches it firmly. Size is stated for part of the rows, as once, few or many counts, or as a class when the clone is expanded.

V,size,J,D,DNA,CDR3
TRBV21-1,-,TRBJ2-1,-,TGTGCCAGCAGCAGGCTTTACAACAATGAGCAGTTCTTC,CASSRLYNNEQFF
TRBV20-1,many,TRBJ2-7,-,TGCAGTGCTAGACCCAGTACCCACGAGCAGTACTTC,CSARPSTHEQYF
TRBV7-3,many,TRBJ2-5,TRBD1,TGTGCCAGCAGCTTAACCCAGGGGGCCGAGACCCAGTACTTC,CASSLTQGAETQYF
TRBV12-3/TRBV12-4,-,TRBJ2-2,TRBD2,TGTGCCAGCAGCCACCCGTGGGGGACTAGCGGGGGGCACGCGAACACCGGGGAGCTGTTTTTT,CASSHPWGTSGGHANTGELFF
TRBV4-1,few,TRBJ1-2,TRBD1,TGCGCCAGCAGGCCTACAGGGGATCGGGGCTACACCTTC,CASRPTGDRGYTF
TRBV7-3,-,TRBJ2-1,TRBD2,TGTGCCAGCAGCCCACAGGGCATCAGCGGGGGGGGACCTTACAATGAGCAGTTCTTC,CASSPQGISGGGPYNEQFF
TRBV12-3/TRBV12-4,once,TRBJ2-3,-,TGTGCCAGCAGCACGTACAGCACAGATACGCAGTATTTT,CASSTYSTDTQYF
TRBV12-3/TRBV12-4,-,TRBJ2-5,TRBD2,TGTGCCAGCAGTTTACTAGCGGGGGATGAGACCCAGTACTTC,CASSLLAGDETQYF
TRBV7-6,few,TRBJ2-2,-,TGTGCCAGCAGCTTAGTAGGCAGGGCGAACACCGGGGAGCTGTTTTTT,CASSLVGRANTGELFF
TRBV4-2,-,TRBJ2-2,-,TGTGCCAGCAGCCAAAGGGATTCCCCCCGCATGGACACCGGGGAGCTGTTTTTT,CASSQRDSPRMDTGELFF
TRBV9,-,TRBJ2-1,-,TGTGCCAGTGGGACTCCGACGGTAGGTAGGCAGTTCTTC,CASGTPTVGRQFF
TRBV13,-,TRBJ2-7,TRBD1,TGTGCCAGCAGCCCCCCCCGGACAGGGGGATTAGGCTACGAGCAGTACTTC,CASSPPRTGGLGYEQYF
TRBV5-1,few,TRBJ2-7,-,TGCGCCAGCCAGTGGAGCGAGCAGTACTTC,CASQWSEQYF
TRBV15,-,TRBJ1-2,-,TGTGCCACCAGCACCTACCAACGTGCGCGGTATGGCTACACCTTC,CATSTYQRARYGYTF
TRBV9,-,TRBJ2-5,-,TGTGCCAGCAGCGCGGGCCGGGGACTCGGACAGACTATGAGCCAAGAGACCCAGTACTTC,CASSAGRGLGQTMSQETQYF
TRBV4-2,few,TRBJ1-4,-,TGTGCCAGCAGCCAAGAAGGGCTGATGGGTGAAAAACTGTTTTTT,CASSQEGLMGEKLFF
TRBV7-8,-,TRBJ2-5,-,TGTGCCAGCAGCTTAGAATGGACGGAAGAGACCCAGTACTTC,CASSLEWTEETQYF
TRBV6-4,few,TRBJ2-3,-,TGTGCCAGCAGTGAGCGGGATTCATCGTATGGCACAGATACGCAGTATTTT,CASSERDSSYGTDTQYF
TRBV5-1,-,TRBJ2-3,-,TGCGCCAGCTCTTCGGGGCTAATGGAAGATACGCAGTATTTT,CASSSGLMEDTQYF
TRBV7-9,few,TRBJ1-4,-,TGTGCCAGCAGCTCTACCAAAAGGAGGAATGAAAAACTGTTTTTT,CASSSTKRRNEKLFF
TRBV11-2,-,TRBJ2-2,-,TGTGCCAGCAGCTTTTGGGAAGACCTGAACACCGGGGAGCTGTTTTTT,CASSFWEDLNTGELFF
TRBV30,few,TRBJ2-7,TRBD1,TGTGCCTCCACCCCCGGGACAGGTGCCTACGAGCAGTACTTC,CASTPGTGAYEQYF
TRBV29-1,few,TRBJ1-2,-,TGCAGCGTTGAAAGCAGTAACTATGGCTACACCTTC,CSVESSNYGYTF
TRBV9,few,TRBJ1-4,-,TGTGCCAGCAGCTCCGGGACAAAGGAAAAACTGTTTTTT,CASSSGTKEKLFF
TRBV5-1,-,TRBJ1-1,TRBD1,TGCGCCAGCACAAACAGGGGAGTGAACACTGAAGCTTTCTTT,CASTNRGVNTEAFF
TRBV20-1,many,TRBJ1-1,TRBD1,TGCAGTGCTAGGGGGACAGGGGGGGACACTGAAGCTTTCTTT,CSARGTGGDTEAFF
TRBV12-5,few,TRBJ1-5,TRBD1,TGTGCTAGTGGTTTCGGGACAGGGGGTAGTCAGCCCCAGCATTTT,CASGFGTGGSQPQHF
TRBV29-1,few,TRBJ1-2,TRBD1,TGCAGCACCCCGGGCGGGGGACAGGGAGAATATGGCTACACCTTC,CSTPGGGQGEYGYTF
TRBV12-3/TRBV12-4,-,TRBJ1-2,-,TGTGCCAGCAGTATGACAGCTAACCATGGCTACACCTTC,CASSMTANHGYTF
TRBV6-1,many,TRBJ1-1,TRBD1,TGTGCCAGCAGTGAAGGACAGGGGCCGGGTCAGACTGAAGCTTTCTTT,CASSEGQGPGQTEAFF
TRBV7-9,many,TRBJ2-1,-,TGTGCCAGCAGCTCTGGCGTGGGCCTCTACAATGAGCAGTTCTTC,CASSSGVGLYNEQFF
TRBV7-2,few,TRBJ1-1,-,TGTGCCAGCAGCCCCGCCCCGGGATCTGAAGCTTTCTTT,CASSPAPGSEAFF
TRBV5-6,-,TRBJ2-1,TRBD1,TGTGCCAGCAGCTTAGGGACAGACTACAATGAGCAGTTCTTC,CASSLGTDYNEQFF
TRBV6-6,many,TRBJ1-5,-,TGTGCCAGCAGTTATGCTGAGAACTCCAATCAGCCCCAGCATTTT,CASSYAENSNQPQHF
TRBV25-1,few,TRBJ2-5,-,TGTGCCAGCAGTGAATCCCTCCACCAGTACTTC,CASSESLHQYF
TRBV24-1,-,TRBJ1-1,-,TGTGCCACCAGACAGAACACTGAAGCTTTCTTT,CATRQNTEAFF
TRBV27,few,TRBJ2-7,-,TGTGCCAGCAGTTTATCGGGGTGGCAGGAGCAGTACTTC,CASSLSGWQEQYF
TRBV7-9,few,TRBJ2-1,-,TGTGCCAGCAGCACGGGACTCAATGAGCAGTTCTTC,CASSTGLNEQFF
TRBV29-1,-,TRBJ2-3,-,TGCAGCGTTGAGGGCAGGGGCGCAGATACGCAGTATTTT,CSVEGRGADTQYF
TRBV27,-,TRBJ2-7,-,TGTGCCAGCAGTTTCAACAGGCACGAGCAGTACTTC,CASSFNRHEQYF
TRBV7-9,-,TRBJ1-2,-,TGTGCCAGCAGCCCGGGCCTGGGCTATGGCTACACCTTC,CASSPGLGYGYTF
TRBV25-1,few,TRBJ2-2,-,TGTGCCAGCATCCCGGAGGACACCGGGGAGCTGTTTTTT,CASIPEDTGELFF
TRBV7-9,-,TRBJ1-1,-,TGTGCCAGCAGACACCTCCCGGGCCTGAACACTGAAGCTTTCTTT,CASRHLPGLNTEAFF
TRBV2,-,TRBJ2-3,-,TGTGCCAGCCGCTTTTGGACAGATACGCAGTATTTT,CASRFWTDTQYF
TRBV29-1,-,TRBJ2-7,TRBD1,TGCAGCGTTGGGAACCGGGACAGGGGGCTCTACGAGCAGTACTTC,CSVGNRDRGLYEQYF
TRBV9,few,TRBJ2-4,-,TGTGCCAGCAGCGTAGCATGGACAACGGGAAGAGCCAAAAACATTCAGTACTTC,CASSVAWTTGRAKNIQYF
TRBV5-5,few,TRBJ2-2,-,TGTGCCAGCAGCTTCGAGGTGAACACCGGGGAGCTGTTTTTT,CASSFEVNTGELFF
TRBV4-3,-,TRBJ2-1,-,TGCGCCAGCAGCGGTGGGACGGCCCGATACAATGAGCAGTTCTTC,CASSGGTARYNEQFF
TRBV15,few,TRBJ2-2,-,TGTGCCACCAGCAGAGACAGCAACACCGGGGAGCTGTTTTTT,CATSRDSNTGELFF
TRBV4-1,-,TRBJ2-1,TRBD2,TGCGCCAGCAGCCAAGACCCGGGGGGCAATGAGCAGTTCTTC,CASSQDPGGNEQFF
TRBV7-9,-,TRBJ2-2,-,TGTGCCAGCAGCATAGGACAGAAATACACCGGGGAGCTGTTTTTT,CASSIGQKYTGELFF
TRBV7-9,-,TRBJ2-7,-,TGTGCCAGCAGCTTCGGTCAGGAGCAGTACTTC,CASSFGQEQYF
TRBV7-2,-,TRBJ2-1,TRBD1,TGTGCCAGCAGCCCTAGCTGGACAGGGTCTGGCAATGAGCAGTTCTTC,CASSPSWTGSGNEQFF
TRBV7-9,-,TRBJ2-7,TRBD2,TGTGCCAGCAGCTGGACTAGCGGGGGGGCCTACGAGCAGTACTTC,CASSWTSGGAYEQYF
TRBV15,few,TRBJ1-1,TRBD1,TGTGCCACCAGCAGAGGGACAGGGCTATTCTTT,CATSRGTGLFF
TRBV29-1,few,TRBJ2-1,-,TGCAGCGGGGCAGGGGAGGGAAATGAGCAGTTCTTC,CSGAGEGNEQFF
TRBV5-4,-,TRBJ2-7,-,TGTGCCAGCAGCAGGAAGAACAGGGGAGGCGACGAGCAGTACTTC,CASSRKNRGGDEQYF
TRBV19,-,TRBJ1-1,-,TGTGCCAGTAGTATCCCCAGGGTGAACACTGAAGCTTTCTTT,CASSIPRVNTEAFF
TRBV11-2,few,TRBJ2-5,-,TGTGCCAGCAGCTCTTTCTCGGTGCAGACCCAGTACTTC,CASSSFSVQTQYF
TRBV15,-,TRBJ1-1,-,TGTGCCACCAGCAGAGAGAGGGTTGTGGGAAAAGCTTTCTTT,CATSRERVVGKAFF